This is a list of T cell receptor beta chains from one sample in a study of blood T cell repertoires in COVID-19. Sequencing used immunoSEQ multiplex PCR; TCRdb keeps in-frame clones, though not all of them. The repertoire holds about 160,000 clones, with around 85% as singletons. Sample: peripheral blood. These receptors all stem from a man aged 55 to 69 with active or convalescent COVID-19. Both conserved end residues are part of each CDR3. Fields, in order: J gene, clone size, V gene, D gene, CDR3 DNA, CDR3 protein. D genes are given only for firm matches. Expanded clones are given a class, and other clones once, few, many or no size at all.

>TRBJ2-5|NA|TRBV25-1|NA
TGTGCCAGCAGTGTCCCCCTGATGAGGGAAGAGACCCAGTACTTC
CASSVPLMREETQYF
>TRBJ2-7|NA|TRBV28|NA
TGTGCCAGCAGTTCCTTTCAGGGAAAATCTATGTACGAGCAGTACTTC
CASSSFQGKSMYEQYF
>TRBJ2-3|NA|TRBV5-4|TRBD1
TGTGCCAGCAGCCTCCAGGGGGCAGATACGCAGTATTTT
CASSLQGADTQYF
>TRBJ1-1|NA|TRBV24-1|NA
TGTGCCACCAGTGACGGCGGCAGGGGCGCGAATGAAGCTTTCTTT
CATSDGGRGANEAFF
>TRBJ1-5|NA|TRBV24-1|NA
TGTGCCACCAGTGAGGGGGGGGGCGGCAATCAGCCCCAGCATTTT
CATSEGGGGNQPQHF
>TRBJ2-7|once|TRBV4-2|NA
TGTGCCAGCAGCCAAGATCTCTCCGGGTCGTACGAGCAGTACTTC
CASSQDLSGSYEQYF
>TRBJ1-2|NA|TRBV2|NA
TGTGCCAGCAGTGAGTTGGACAGTTCGAGCTACACCTTC
CASSELDSSSYTF
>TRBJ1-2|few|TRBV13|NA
TGTGCCAGCAGCTTAGGGCGAAGGAGTGGCTACACCTTC
CASSLGRRSGYTF
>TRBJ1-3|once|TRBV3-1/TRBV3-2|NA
TGTGCCAGCAGCCAACAGGGGAGAACTGGAAACACCATATATTTT
CASSQQGRTGNTIYF
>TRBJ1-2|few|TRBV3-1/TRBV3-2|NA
TGTGCCAGCAGCCAAGACGGACAGCGCGGCTACACCTTC
CASSQDGQRGYTF
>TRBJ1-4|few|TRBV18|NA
TGTGCCAGCTCAACGGAGGAGGGGGAAAAACTGTTTTTT
CASSTEEGEKLFF
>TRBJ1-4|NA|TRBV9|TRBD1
TGTGCCAGCAGCGGACAGGGCATTAATGAAAAACTGTTTTTT
CASSGQGINEKLFF
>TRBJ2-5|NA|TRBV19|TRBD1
TGTGCCAGTAGTTCCACAGGGGGCAGGGGCCAAGAGACCCAGTACTTC
CASSSTGGRGQETQYF
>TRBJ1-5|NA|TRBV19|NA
TGTGCCAGTATCGGTTCAGGGCCTAGCAATCAGCCCCAGCATTTT
CASIGSGPSNQPQHF
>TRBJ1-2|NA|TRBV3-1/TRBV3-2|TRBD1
TGTGCCAGCAGCCTTTCATCCTCAGGGGGCGGCTATGGCTACACCTTC
CASSLSSSGGGYGYTF
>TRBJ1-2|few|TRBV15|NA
TGTGCCACCTCCGACACTTACTATGGCTACACCTTC
CATSDTYYGYTF
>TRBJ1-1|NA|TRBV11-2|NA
TGTGCCAGCAGCTTAGATCTTAACAGGCGGACTGAAGCTTTCTTT
CASSLDLNRRTEAFF
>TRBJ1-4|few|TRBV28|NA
TGTGCCAGCAGTTCATCCGGGGGTCATGAAAAACTGTTTTTT
CASSSSGGHEKLFF
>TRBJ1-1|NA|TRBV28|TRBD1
TGTGCCAGCAGTTTAAGGGACAGGGTCGGGACTGAAGCTTTCTTT
CASSLRDRVGTEAFF
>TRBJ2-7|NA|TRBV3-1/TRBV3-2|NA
TGTGCCAGCAGCCAAGGGGTCAGGGGCTACGAGCAGTACTTC
CASSQGVRGYEQYF
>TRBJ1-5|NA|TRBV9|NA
TGTGCCAGCAGCGCTGGGCAGTACAATCAGCCCCAGCATTTT
CASSAGQYNQPQHF
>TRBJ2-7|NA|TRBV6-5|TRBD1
TGTGCCATCCGGACAGGGGGGTCCCTCTCCTACGAGCAGTACTTC
CAIRTGGSLSYEQYF
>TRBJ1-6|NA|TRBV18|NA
TGTGCCAGCTCACCATACAGGGAAACTCATAATTCACCCCTCCACTTT
CASSPYRETHNSPLHF
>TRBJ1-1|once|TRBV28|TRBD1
TGTGCCAGCAGTCCAATATTGGACAGGGCGGACACTGAAGCTTTCTTT
CASSPILDRADTEAFF
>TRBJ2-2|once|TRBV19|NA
TGTGCCAGTAGTCGAGGCCCGATCGGAGGGGACACCGGGGAGCTGTTTTTT
CASSRGPIGGDTGELFF
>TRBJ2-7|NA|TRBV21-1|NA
TGTGCCAGCAGCAGGGGGGGCTACGGGCAGTACTTC
CASSRGGYGQYF
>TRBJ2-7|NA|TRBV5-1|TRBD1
TGCGCCAGCAGCTTGGGAGCCGGGACAGGGCTCGAGCAGTACTTC
CASSLGAGTGLEQYF
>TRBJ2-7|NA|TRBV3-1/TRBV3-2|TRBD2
TGTGCCAGCAGCCAGCTAGGACTAGCTGGTCTCGGCGAGCAGTACTTC
CASSQLGLAGLGEQYF
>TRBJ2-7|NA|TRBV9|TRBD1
TGTGCCAGCAGCGACCCCCTCGGGACAGGGGACTACGAGCAGTACTTC
CASSDPLGTGDYEQYF
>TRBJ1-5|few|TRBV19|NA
TGTGCCAGTAGTATGGCGGAAGGTGGTCAGCCCCAGCATTTT
CASSMAEGGQPQHF
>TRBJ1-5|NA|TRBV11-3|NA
TGTGCCAGCAGCTTAGTGGGCCATTGCAATCAGCCCCAGCATTTT
CASSLVGHCNQPQHF
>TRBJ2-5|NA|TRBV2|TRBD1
TGTGCCAGCAGCCTAGGGGGACAGTACCAAGAGACCCAGTACTTC
CASSLGGQYQETQYF
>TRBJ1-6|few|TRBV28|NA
TGTGCCAGCAGTTCCGGACCCCTCGGGGGGCCGAATTCACCCCTCCACTTT
CASSSGPLGGPNSPLHF
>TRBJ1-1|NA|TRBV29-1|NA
TGCAGCGTTTCCCGAGAGCTGAACACTGAAGCTTTCTTT
CSVSRELNTEAFF
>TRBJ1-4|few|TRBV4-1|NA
TGCGCCAGCAGCCAAGTCCAAGCCCGCCAGGGGAACTTCGTAAAACTGTTTTTT
CASSQVQARQGNFVKLFF